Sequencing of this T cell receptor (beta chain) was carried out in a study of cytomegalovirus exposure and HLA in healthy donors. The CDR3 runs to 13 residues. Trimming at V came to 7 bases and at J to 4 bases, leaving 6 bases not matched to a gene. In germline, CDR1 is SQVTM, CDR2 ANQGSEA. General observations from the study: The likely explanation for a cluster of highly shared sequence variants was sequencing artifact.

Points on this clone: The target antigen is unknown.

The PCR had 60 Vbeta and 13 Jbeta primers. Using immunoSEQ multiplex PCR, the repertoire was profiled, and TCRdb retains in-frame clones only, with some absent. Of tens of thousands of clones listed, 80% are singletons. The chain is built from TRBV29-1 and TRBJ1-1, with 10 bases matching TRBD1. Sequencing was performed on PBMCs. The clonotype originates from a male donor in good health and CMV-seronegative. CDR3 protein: CSASTGGSTEAFF. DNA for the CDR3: TGCAGCGCTTCGACAGGGGGCAGCACTGAAGCTTTCTTT.